The 11 T cell receptor beta chains reported below all come from one sample, sequenced in a study of technical replicates of blood from several donors. Sequencing used immunoSEQ multiplex PCR; TCRdb keeps in-frame clones, though not all of them. The profile shows tens of thousands of clones, around nine tenths of them singletons. Material: PBMCs. The receptors derive from a human donor in good health. Some clones in this sample may be carry-over from other donors' samples.

Details on this clone: One end of the junction does not line up with germline, which may come from a read error. The chain has TRBV6-6 and TRBJ2-5; unclear D gene. CDR3 length: 14 amino acids. In germline, CDR1 is MNHNY, CDR2 SVGAGI (reference sequence). The CDR3 nucleotides are TGTGCCAGCGGTTACTGGGCAGAACAAGAGACCCAGTACTTC. It yields the protein CASGYWAEQETQYF.

The rearrangement uses TRBV7-2 and TRBJ1-1; maybe TRBD1 (5 bases). Germline V gene lookup returns CDR1 SGHTA and CDR2 FQGNSA. There are 13 residues in the CDR3. The V gene lost 5 bases and the J gene lost 1 base, with 8 bases spanning the gap. The chain's CDR3 is CASSQQENTEAFF. Written as DNA, the CDR3 is TGTGCCAGCAGCCAACAGGAGAACACTGAAGCTTTCTTT.

The V call is TRBV2, the J call TRBJ2-7, with 8 bases fitting TRBD1. CDR3 length equals 13 residues. Germline loops: CDR1 SNHLY, CDR2 FYNNEI. Trimming removed 10 bases from V and 2 bases from J; junction bases left unmatched: 7. The CDR3: CAIRTGSTYEQYF. CDR3 nucleotide sequence: TGTGCCATCCGGACAGGGTCAACCTACGAGCAGTACTTC.

V gene TRBV6-1 combines with J gene TRBJ2-7; 12 bases map to TRBD2. The CDR3 extends over 15 amino acids. After removal of 5 bases from V and 6 bases from J, the junction contained 8 bases not matched to a gene. From germline, CDR1 is MNHNS and CDR2 SASEGT. This CDR3 reads CASSTRLAGEVEQYF. Written as DNA, the CDR3 is TGTGCCAGCAGTACGCGACTAGCGGGAGAGGTCGAGCAGTACTTC.

The chain combines TRBV5-1 with TRBJ2-2; a weak D match, TRBD2 (6 bases). The CDR3 extends over 15 amino acids. Germline V gene lookup returns CDR1 SGHRS and CDR2 YFSETQ. V shed 0 bases and J shed 6 bases, with 12 bases lying between them. The CDR3 is CASSLDAGSPGELFF. In DNA form, the CDR3 reads TGCGCCAGCAGCTTGGACGCGGGGAGCCCCGGGGAGCTGTTTTTT.

The DNA of the CDR3 is TGTGCCAGCAGTGAATATCGGGGGCAAGAGACCCAGTACTTC. This codes for CASSEYRGQETQYF. The chain recombines TRBV25-1 with TRBJ2-5; D possibly corresponds to TRBD2 (6 bases). The germline V gene has CDR1 MGHDK and CDR2 SYGVNS. Trimming pared 0 bases from V and 2 bases from J, leaving 7 bases between. This CDR3 spans 14 amino acids.

This sequence joins TRBV11-1 and TRBJ2-7, with 10 bases fitting TRBD1. This CDR3 has 15 amino acids. Germline lookup yields CDR1 SGHAT and CDR2 FQDESV (reference sequence). V lost 5 bases to trimming and J lost 1 base; unmatched junction nucleotides: 5. For the CDR3, the DNA is TGTGCCAGCAGCAATGGACAGGGGGTGTCCTACGAGCAGTACTTC. It encodes CASSNGQGVSYEQYF.

V usage is TRBV6-5 and J usage is TRBJ2-7, with D uncertain. The CDR3 length is 13 residues. Germline V gene lookup returns CDR1 MNHEY and CDR2 SVGAGI. Trimming took off 0 bases at V and 6 bases at J, with 9 bases between the two ends. This chain's CDR3 is CASSYSKSGEQYF. CDR3 DNA: TGTGCCAGCAGTTACTCGAAATCGGGCGAGCAGTACTTC.

V is TRBV10-3 and J is TRBJ1-3; maybe TRBD1 (6 bases). Looked up from germline, CDR1 is ENHRY and CDR2 is SYGVKD. The CDR3 has 15 residues. V gave up 2 bases and J gave up 6 bases, with 14 bases separating them. The CDR3 loop is CAISEPDTGQNTIYF. Here the CDR3 DNA reads TGTGCCATCAGTGAGCCCGACACAGGGCAAAACACCATATATTTT.

This chain connects TRBV5-1 to TRBJ2-7; 8 bases agree with TRBD1. CDR3 length equals 16 residues. Germline V gene data show CDR1 as SGHRS and CDR2 as YFSETQ. V shed 5 bases, J shed 7 bases, and the junction held 17 bases outside the gene matches. The CDR3 DNA is TGCGCCAGCAGTCTTATTGGGGGGACAGGATCGTTAGAGCAGTACTTC. Translated: CASSLIGGTGSLEQYF. Filled out from reference TRBV5-1 and TRBJ2-7, the complete variable domain reads KAGVTQTPRYLIKTRGQQVTLSCSPISGHRSVSWYQQTPGQGLQFLFEYFSETQRNKGNFPGRFSGRQFSNSRSEMNVSTLELGDSALYLCASSLIGGTGSLEQYFGPGTRLTVT.

The chain uses TRBV6-6 and TRBJ1-5; the match to TRBD1 covers 12 bases. The germline V gene encodes CDR1 MNHNY and CDR2 SVGAGI (reference sequence). V lost 3 bases to trimming and J lost 9 bases; unmatched junction nucleotides: 6. The CDR3 is 15 residues long. DNA for the CDR3: TGTGCCAGCAGTTATTCCGGGACAGGGGGCCCGCCCCAGCATTTT. Encoded protein: CASSYSGTGGPPQHF.